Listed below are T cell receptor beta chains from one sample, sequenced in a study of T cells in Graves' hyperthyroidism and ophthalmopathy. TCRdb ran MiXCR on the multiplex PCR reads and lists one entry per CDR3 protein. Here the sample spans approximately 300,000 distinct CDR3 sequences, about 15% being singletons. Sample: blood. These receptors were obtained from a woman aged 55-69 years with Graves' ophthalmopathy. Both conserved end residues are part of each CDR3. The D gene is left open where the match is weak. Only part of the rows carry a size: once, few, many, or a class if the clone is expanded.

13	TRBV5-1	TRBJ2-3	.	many	CASGRTHTDTQYF	TGCGCCAGCGGACGTACCCACACAGATACGCAGTATTTT
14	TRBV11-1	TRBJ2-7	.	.	CASSYRASRGEQYF	TGTGCCAGCAGTTACCGGGCCTCAAGGGGCGAGCAGTACTTC
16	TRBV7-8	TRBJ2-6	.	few	CASSFGQGSGANVLTF	TGTGCCAGCAGCTTCGGTCAGGGGTCTGGGGCCAACGTCCTGACTTTC
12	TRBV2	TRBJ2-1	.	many	CASSEFGNEQFF	TGTGCCAGCAGTGAATTCGGGAATGAGCAGTTCTTC
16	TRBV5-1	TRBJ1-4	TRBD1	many	CASSLVLGGVGEKLFF	TGCGCCAGCAGCTTAGTCTTAGGGGGCGTCGGAGAAAAACTGTTTTTT
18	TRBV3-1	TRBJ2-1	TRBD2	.	CASSRRCQAGAIYNEQFF	TGTGCCAGCAGCCGCCGATGTCAAGCGGGAGCGATCTACAATGAGCAGTTCTTC
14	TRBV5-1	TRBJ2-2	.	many	CASSGGQLTGELFF	TGCGCCAGCAGCGGGGGACAACTAACCGGGGAGCTGTTTTTT
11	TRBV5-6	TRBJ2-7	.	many	CASSRGFEQYF	TGTGCCAGCAGCCGGGGGTTCGAGCAGTACTTC
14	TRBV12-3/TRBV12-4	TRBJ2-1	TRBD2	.	CASSVAGVRDEQFF	TGTGCCAGCAGTGTAGCGGGAGTTAGGGATGAGCAGTTCTTC
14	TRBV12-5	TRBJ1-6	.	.	CASGFATANSPLHF	TGTGCTAGTGGTTTCGCGACAGCTAATTCACCCCTCCACTTT
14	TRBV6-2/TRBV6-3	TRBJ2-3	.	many	CASMWASSTDTQYF	TGTGCCAGCATGTGGGCCTCTAGCACAGATACGCAGTATTTT
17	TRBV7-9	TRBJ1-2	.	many	CASSKGALGSLGHGYTF	TGTGCCAGCAGCAAAGGGGCATTGGGCTCCTTGGGCCATGGCTACACCTTC
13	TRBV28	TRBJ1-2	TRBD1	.	CASRGQGTYGYTF	TGTGCCAGCAGGGGACAGGGGACCTATGGCTACACCTTC